Listed here are 20 T cell receptor beta chains from one sample, sequenced in a study of cytomegalovirus exposure and HLA in healthy donors. It was with 60 Vbeta and 13 Jbeta primers that the PCR ran. Here immunoSEQ multiplex PCR was the method, and the copy in TCRdb shows in-frame clones only, minus some. The data show about 170,000 clones, and the top ten clones hold about 0.81%. The source material was PBMCs. These receptors were obtained from a woman younger than 30 in good health and CMV-seropositive.

This sequence joins TRBV7-3 and TRBJ1-1, with TRBD1 matching over 7 bases. The V segment lost 5 bases and the J segment 1 base; nucleotides outside the gene matches: 4. The germline V gene encodes CDR1 SGHTA and CDR2 FQGTGA. The CDR3 is 14 residues long. The CDR3 nucleotides are TGTGCCAGCAGCCCCAGGGGGGAGAACACTGAAGCTTTCTTT. Protein: CASSPRGENTEAFF.

The CDR3 nucleotides read TGTGCCAGCAGGCCCGGCGGGGGCATGAACACTGAAGCTTTCTTT. Translation: CASRPGGGMNTEAFF. The chain recombines TRBV6-5 with TRBJ1-1; D might be TRBD1 (6 bases). CDR3 size: 15 residues. V was clipped by 6 bases and J by 0 bases, with 14 bases between them. Looked up from germline, CDR1 is MNHEY and CDR2 is SVGAGI.

The chain uses TRBV6-4 and TRBJ1-5; 7 bases fit TRBD1. V gave up 4 bases and J gave up 2 bases; unmatched junction bases: 8. Germline loops: CDR1 MRHNA, CDR2 SNTAGT. The CDR3 contains 16 residues. The CDR3 here is CASSGSRQGGNQPQHF. For the CDR3, the DNA is TGTGCCAGCAGTGGGAGTAGACAGGGAGGCAATCAGCCCCAGCATTTT.

The CDR3 protein is CASSALAGPDTGELFF. Written as DNA, the CDR3 is TGTGCCAGCAGCGCCTTGGCGGGGCCGGATACCGGGGAGCTGTTTTTT. This sequence joins TRBV7-6 and TRBJ2-2; D might be TRBD2 (6 bases). Per the germline V gene, CDR1 is SGHVS and CDR2 is FNYEAQ. Trimming left V 5 bases short and J 5 bases short, with 18 bases between. The CDR3 length is 16 residues. The whole variable domain, filled in from reference TRBV7-6 and TRBJ2-2, reads GAGVSQSPRYKVTKRGQDVALRCDPISGHVSLYWYRQALGQGPEFLTYFNYEAQQDKSGLPNDRFSAERPEGSISTLTIQRTEQRDSAMYRCASSALAGPDTGELFFGEGSRLTVL.

The chain joins TRBV27 to TRBJ2-1, with TRBD2 identical over 13 bases. This CDR3 comprises 16 residues. Germline lookup yields CDR1 MNHEY and CDR2 SMNVEV (reference sequence). Trimming took 2 bases from V and 9 from J; bases not matched to a gene: 7. The CDR3 is CASSLPGLAGRGEQFF. The DNA of the CDR3 is TGTGCCAGCAGTTTACCGGGACTAGCGGGAAGGGGTGAGCAGTTCTTC.

This sequence joins TRBV11-3 and TRBJ2-3; D may be TRBD2 (5 bases). This CDR3 has 16 amino acids. Per the germline V gene, CDR1 is SGHNT and CDR2 is YENEEA. V was shortened by 1 base and J by 2 bases, with 13 bases between the two germline ends. For the CDR3, the DNA is TGTGCCAGCAGCTTAGTGGGAGACACCCACACAGATACGCAGTATTTT. Translating gives CASSLVGDTHTDTQYF.

This chain links TRBV2 with TRBJ2-1; 7 nucleotides match TRBD1. V shed 11 bases and J 7 bases; nucleotides not matched to a gene: 11. This CDR3 comprises 13 residues. Per the germline V gene, CDR1 is SNHLY and CDR2 is FYNNEI. CDR3 sequence (DNA): TGTGCCTCCCAGGGGGAGCGGACAAATGAGCAGTTCTTC. Translated, it gives CASQGERTNEQFF. Based on the CDR3 plus reference TRBV2 and TRBJ2-1, the full variable domain is EPEVTQTPSHQVTQMGQEVILRCVPISNHLYFYWYRQILGQKVEFLVSFYNNEISEKSEIFDDQFSVERPDGSNFTLKIRSTKLEDSAMYFCASQGERTNEQFFGPGTRLTVL.

The chain carries TRBV14 and TRBJ2-1; TRBD2 matches 11 bases. Unmatched junction bases numbered 13, after V lost 3 bases and J lost 6 bases. The germline CDR1 and CDR2 sequences are SGHDN and FVKESK. This CDR3 has 18 amino acids. In DNA, the CDR3 is TGTGCCAGCAGCCACTTTCGGGTAGCGGGAGGGTTCGGCAATGAGCAGTTCTTC. It codes for CASSHFRVAGGFGNEQFF. The full variable domain, rest sourced from reference TRBV14 and TRBJ2-1, is EAGVTQFPSHSVIEKGQTVTLRCDPISGHDNLYWYRRVMGKEIKFLLHFVKESKQDESGMPNNRFLAERTGGTYSTLKVQPAELEDSGVYFCASSHFRVAGGFGNEQFFGPGTRLTVL.

The chain is built from TRBV27 and TRBJ1-1; no clear D gene. Trimming took off 10 bases at V and 1 base at J, with 13 bases between the two ends. Germline CDR1 and CDR2: MNHEY and SMNVEV (reference sequence). The CDR3 has 13 residues. This chain's CDR3 is CATMGRTNTEAFF. DNA of the CDR3: TGTGCCACCATGGGGAGAACGAACACTGAAGCTTTCTTT.

This chain uses TRBV29-1 with TRBJ2-4; 16 nucleotides line up with TRBD2. Trimming cost V 6 bases and J 9 bases; bases outside gene matches: 8. This CDR3 comprises 15 residues. Germline CDR1 and CDR2: SQVTM and ANQGSEA. The CDR3 spells CSVAGTSGGATIQYF. The CDR3, as DNA: TGCAGCGTAGCCGGGACTAGCGGGGGGGCCACCATTCAGTACTTC.

The chain has TRBV5-4 and TRBJ1-3; 7 bases line up with TRBD1. Germline V gene lookup returns CDR1 SGHNT and CDR2 YYREEE (reference sequence). This CDR3 comprises 14 residues. J was trimmed by 4 bases and V by 4 bases; bases with no gene match: 5. In nucleotides, the CDR3 is TGTGCCAGCAGCCCAACAGGGGCAGGAAACACCATATATTTT. As protein: CASSPTGAGNTIYF.

The chain carries TRBV4-1 and TRBJ1-4, with TRBD1 matching over 7 bases. This CDR3 is built from 15 residues. Germline loops: CDR1 MGHRA, CDR2 YSYEKL. V dropped 4 bases and J dropped 7; count of bases not matched to a gene: 9. CDR3: CASSLDDRVGEKLFF. As DNA, the CDR3 is TGCGCCAGCAGCCTCGACGACAGGGTGGGTGAAAAACTGTTTTTT.

The chain employs TRBV7-9 and TRBJ2-1, with 8 positions matching TRBD2. The length of the CDR3 is 16 residues. Germline CDR1 is SEHNR and CDR2 is FQNEAQ (reference sequence). V gave up 5 bases and J gave up 4 bases; unmatched junction bases: 10. CDR3: CASSPHQRERYNEQFF. CDR3 DNA sequence: TGTGCCAGCAGCCCCCACCAGCGGGAGAGATACAATGAGCAGTTCTTC.

This chain joins TRBV9 and TRBJ1-3, with TRBD1 matching 8 bases. Trimming removed 0 bases from V and 4 bases from J; junction bases left unmatched: 6. There are 16 residues in the CDR3. Germline CDR1 reads SGDLS; CDR2 reads YYNGEE. The CDR3 nucleotides are TGTGCCAGCAGCGTAGATGCAGGGGGCACAGGAAACACCATATATTTT. It is translated as CASSVDAGGTGNTIYF.

The gene calls are TRBV11-2 and TRBJ2-7; D is uncertain. Deletions cut 5 bases from V and 9 bases from J, with 11 bases between. The CDR3 runs to 11 residues. Per germline, CDR1 SGHAT and CDR2 FQNNGV. In DNA form, the CDR3 reads TGTGCCAGCAGCGTTGTTACACGGCAGTACTTC. Amino acid sequence: CASSVVTRQYF.

The V and J genes are TRBV7-2 and TRBJ2-7, with 9 bases matching TRBD1. From germline, CDR1 is SGHTA and CDR2 FQGNSA. After removal of 5 bases from V and 6 bases from J, the junction contained 23 bases not matched to a gene. This CDR3 is 19 amino acids long. CDR3 sequence: CASSVPPGQGRGPSSEQYF. The CDR3 DNA reads TGTGCCAGCAGCGTTCCTCCGGGACAGGGTAGGGGACCGTCTAGCGAGCAGTACTTC.

The chain recombines TRBV7-9 with TRBJ2-1, with TRBD2 as a possible D gene (6 bases). This CDR3 region has 17 residues. Germline CDR1 is SEHNR and CDR2 is FQNEAQ (reference sequence). V lost 5 bases, J lost 4 bases, and 21 bases lay in between. The CDR3 here is CASSPPSESARYNEQFF. In DNA form, the CDR3 reads TGTGCCAGCAGCCCCCCTAGCGAGTCTGCGAGGTACAATGAGCAGTTCTTC.

The chain couples TRBV13 to TRBJ1-1, with D possibly matching TRBD1 (6 bases). This CDR3 is built from 12 residues. Trimming shortened V by 6 bases and J by 6 bases, and 11 bases separated the two germline ends. CDR1 is PRHDT and CDR2 is FYEKMQ in the germline V gene (reference sequence). This CDR3 is CASRLQGSEAFF. The CDR3 DNA reads as TGTGCCAGCAGGTTACAGGGCTCTGAAGCTTTCTTT.

The genes are TRBV5-1 and TRBJ2-2; D gene ambiguous. The CDR3 extends over 16 amino acids. Germline V lookup: CDR1 SGHRS, CDR2 YFSETQ. The V and J ends lost 1 base and 0 bases respectively, with 10 bases between them. The CDR3: CASSLIEVSNTGELFF. The CDR3 DNA reads as TGCGCCAGCAGCTTGATAGAGGTATCGAACACCGGGGAGCTGTTTTTT.

The chain couples TRBV30 to TRBJ2-7, with 11 bases identical to TRBD2. The CDR3 spans 15 residues. From germline, CDR1 is GTSNPN and CDR2 SVGIG (reference sequence). After removal of 3 bases from V and 5 bases from J, the junction contained 9 bases not matched to a gene. CDR3 amino acids: CAWSLQLAGVNEQYF. CDR3 nucleotide sequence: TGTGCCTGGAGCCTTCAACTAGCGGGAGTAAACGAGCAGTACTTC.